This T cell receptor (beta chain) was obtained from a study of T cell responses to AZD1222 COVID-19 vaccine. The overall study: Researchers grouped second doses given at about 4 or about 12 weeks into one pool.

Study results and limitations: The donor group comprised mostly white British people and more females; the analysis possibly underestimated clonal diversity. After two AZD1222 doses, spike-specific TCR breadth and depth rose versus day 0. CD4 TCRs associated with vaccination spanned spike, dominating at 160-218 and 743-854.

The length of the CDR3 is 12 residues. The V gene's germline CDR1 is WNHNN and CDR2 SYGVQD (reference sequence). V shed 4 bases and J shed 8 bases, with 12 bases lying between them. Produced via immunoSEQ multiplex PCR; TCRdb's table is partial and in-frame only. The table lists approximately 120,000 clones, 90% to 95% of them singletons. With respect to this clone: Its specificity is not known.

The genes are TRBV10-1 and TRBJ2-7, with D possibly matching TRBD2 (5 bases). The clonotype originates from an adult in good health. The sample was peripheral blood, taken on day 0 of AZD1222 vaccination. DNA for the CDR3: TGCGCCAGCAGTGGAGCCGGGAATAAGCAGTACTTC. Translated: CASSGAGNKQYF.